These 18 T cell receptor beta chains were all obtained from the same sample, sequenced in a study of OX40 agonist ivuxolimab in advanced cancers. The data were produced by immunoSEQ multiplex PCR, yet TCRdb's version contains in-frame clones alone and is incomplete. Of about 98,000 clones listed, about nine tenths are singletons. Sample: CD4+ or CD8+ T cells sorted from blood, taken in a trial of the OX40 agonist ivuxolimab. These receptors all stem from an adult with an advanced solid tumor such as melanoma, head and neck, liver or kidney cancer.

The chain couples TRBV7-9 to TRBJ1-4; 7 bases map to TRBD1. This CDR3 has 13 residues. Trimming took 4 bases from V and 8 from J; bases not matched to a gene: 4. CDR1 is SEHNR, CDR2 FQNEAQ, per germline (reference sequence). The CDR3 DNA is TGTGCCAGCAGCTCACAGGGGTGGGAAAAACTGTTTTTT. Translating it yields CASSSQGWEKLFF.

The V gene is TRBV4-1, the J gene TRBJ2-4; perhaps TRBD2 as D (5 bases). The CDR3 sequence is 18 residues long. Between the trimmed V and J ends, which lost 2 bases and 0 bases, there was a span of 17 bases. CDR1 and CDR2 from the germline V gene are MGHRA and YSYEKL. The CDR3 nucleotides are TGCGCCAGCAGCCAAAGCCCACCAGCCGGACTAGCCAAAAACATTCAGTACTTC. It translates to CASSQSPPAGLAKNIQYF.

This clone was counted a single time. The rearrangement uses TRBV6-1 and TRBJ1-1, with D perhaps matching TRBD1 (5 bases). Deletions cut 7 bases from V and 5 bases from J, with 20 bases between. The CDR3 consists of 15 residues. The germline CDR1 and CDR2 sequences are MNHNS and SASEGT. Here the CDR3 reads CASKPGPGLGTEAFF. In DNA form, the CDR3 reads TGTGCCAGCAAACCAGGACCGGGACTAGGGACTGAAGCTTTCTTT.

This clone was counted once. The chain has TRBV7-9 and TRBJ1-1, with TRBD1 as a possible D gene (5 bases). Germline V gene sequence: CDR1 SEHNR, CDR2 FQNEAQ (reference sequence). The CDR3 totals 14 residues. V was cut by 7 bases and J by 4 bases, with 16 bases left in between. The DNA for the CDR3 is TGTGCCAGCACTCCACGGCAGGGAGGCACTGAAGCTTTCTTT. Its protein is CASTPRQGGTEAFF.

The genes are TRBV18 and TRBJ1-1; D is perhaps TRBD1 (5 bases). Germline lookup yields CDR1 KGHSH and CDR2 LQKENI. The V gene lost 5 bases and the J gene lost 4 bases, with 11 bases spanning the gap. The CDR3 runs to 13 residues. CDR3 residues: CASSATGGTEAFF. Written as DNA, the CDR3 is TGTGCCAGCTCAGCCACGGGGGGCACTGAAGCTTTCTTT.

As DNA, the CDR3 is TGTGCCTGGAGTCTCCGGGCCTCAACCCTGGACTATGGCTACACCTTC. It specifies CAWSLRASTLDYGYTF. This rearrangement joins TRBV30 to TRBJ1-2; D gene ambiguous. CDR1 is GTSNPN and CDR2 is SVGIG in the germline V gene (reference sequence). Trimming took off 2 bases at V and 3 bases at J, with 19 bases between the two ends. The CDR3 spans 16 residues.

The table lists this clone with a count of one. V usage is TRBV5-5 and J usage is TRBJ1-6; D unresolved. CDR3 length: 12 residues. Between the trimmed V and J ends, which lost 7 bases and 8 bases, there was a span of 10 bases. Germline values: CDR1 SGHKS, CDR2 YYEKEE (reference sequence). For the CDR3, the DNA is TGTGCCAGCGGTTGGGTAGATTCACCCCTCCACTTT. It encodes CASGWVDSPLHF.

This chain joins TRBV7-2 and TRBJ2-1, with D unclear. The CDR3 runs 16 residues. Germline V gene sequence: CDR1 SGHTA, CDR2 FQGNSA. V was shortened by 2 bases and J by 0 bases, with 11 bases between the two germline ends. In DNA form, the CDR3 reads TGTGCCAGCAGCTTAATGCCAGACCTCTCCTACAATGAGCAGTTCTTC. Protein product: CASSLMPDLSYNEQFF.

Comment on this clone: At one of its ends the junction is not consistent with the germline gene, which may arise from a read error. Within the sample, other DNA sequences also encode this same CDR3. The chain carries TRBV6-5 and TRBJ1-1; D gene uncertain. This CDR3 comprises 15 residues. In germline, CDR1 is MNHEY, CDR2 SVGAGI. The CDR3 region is CASSYSRVMNTEAFF. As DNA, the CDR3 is TGCGCCAGCAGTTACTCGAGAGTGATGAACACTGAAGCTTTCTTT.

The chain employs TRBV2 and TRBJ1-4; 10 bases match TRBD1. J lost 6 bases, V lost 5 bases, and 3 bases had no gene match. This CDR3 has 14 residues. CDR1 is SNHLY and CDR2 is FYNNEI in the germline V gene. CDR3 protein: CASSPGQGDEKLFF. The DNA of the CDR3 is TGTGCCAGCAGTCCCGGACAGGGGGATGAAAAACTGTTTTTT.

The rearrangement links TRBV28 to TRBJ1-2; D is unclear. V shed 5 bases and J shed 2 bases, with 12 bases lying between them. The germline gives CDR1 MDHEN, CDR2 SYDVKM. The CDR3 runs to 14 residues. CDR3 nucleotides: TGTGCCAGCAGTCTCTATCGGTTGAACTATGGCTACACCTTC. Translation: CASSLYRLNYGYTF.

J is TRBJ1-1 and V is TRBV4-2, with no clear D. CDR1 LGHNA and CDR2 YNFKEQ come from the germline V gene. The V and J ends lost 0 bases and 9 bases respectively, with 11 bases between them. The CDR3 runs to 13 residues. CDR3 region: CASSQDRAEKAFF. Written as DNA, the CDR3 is TGTGCCAGCAGCCAAGATCGGGCGGAGAAAGCTTTCTTT.

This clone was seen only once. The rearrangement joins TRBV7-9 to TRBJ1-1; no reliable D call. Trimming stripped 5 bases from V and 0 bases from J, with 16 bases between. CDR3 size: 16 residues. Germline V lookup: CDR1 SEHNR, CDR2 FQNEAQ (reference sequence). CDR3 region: CASSPTRVGMNTEAFF. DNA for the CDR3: TGTGCCAGCAGCCCGACCAGAGTCGGGATGAACACTGAAGCTTTCTTT.

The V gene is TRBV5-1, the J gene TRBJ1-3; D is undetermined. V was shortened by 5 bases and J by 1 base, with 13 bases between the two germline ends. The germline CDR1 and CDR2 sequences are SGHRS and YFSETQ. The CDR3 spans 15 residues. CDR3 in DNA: TGCGCCAGCAGTACCGGGGTTTCTTCTGGAAACACCATATATTTT. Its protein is CASSTGVSSGNTIYF.

CDR3 loop: CASGLGHINEKLFF. CDR3 bases: TGTGCCAGCGGATTGGGACATATTAATGAAAAACTGTTTTTT. V and J are TRBV7-9 and TRBJ1-4, with D possibly being TRBD1 (6 bases). The length of the CDR3 is 14 residues. The V gene's germline CDR1 is SEHNR and CDR2 FQNEAQ (reference sequence). Trimming removed 8 bases at V and 4 bases at J, with 14 bases between. Based on the CDR3 plus reference TRBV7-9 and TRBJ1-4, the full variable domain is DTGVSQNPRHKITKRGQNVTFRCDPISEHNRLYWYRQTLGQGPEFLTYFQNEAQLEKSRLLSDRFSAERPKGSFSTLEIQRTEQGDSAMYLCASGLGHINEKLFFGSGTQLSVL.

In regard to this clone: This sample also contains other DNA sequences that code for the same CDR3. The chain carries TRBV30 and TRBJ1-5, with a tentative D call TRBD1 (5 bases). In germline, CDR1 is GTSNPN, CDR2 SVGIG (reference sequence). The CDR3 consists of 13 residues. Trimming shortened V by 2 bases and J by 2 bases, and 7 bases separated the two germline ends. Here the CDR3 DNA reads TGTGCCTGGAGTCTAGGGGGCAATCAGCCCCAGCATTTT. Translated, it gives CAWSLGGNQPQHF.

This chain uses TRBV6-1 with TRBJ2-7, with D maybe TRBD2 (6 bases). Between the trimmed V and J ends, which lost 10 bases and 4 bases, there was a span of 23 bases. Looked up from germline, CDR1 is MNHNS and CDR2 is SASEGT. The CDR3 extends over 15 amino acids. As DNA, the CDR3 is TGTGCCACCGGCGGGGCGGATCTCCCAAATTACGAGCAGTACGTC. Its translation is CATGGADLPNYEQYV.

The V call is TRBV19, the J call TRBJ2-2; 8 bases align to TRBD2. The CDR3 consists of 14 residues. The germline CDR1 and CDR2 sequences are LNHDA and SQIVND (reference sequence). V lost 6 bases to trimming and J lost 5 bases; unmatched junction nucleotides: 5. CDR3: CASRLAAQTGELFF. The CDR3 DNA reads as TGTGCCAGTAGACTAGCGGCCCAAACCGGGGAGCTGTTTTTT.